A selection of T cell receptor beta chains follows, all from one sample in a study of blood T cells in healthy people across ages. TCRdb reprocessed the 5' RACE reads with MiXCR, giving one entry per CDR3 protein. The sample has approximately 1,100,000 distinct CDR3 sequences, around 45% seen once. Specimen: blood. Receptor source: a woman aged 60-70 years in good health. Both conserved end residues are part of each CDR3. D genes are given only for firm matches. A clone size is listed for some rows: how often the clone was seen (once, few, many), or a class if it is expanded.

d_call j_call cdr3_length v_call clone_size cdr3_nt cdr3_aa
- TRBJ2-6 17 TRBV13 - TGTGCCAGCAGCCCACCTAACGACAAAGCCGGGGCCAACGTCCTGACTTTC CASSPPNDKAGANVLTF
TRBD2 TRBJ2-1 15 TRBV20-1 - TGCAGTGCTAGAGATCGGTGGGAGGGCGGGGATGAGCAGTTCTTC CSARDRWEGGDEQFF
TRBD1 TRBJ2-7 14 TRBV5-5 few TGTGCCAGCAGCCTAACGGGACAGCCCTACGAGCAGTACTTC CASSLTGQPYEQYF
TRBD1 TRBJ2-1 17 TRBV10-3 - TGTGCCATCAATGATGGATCCGGGACAGAGTTGAACAATGAGCAGTTCTTC CAINDGSGTELNNEQFF
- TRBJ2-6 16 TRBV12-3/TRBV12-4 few TGTGCCAGCAGTCCGCTCCGGAGGGCTGGGGCCAACGTCCTGACTTTC CASSPLRRAGANVLTF
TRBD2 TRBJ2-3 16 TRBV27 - TGTGCCAGCAGTTTGGGACTAGCGGCCGTCTCAGATACGCAGTATTTT CASSLGLAAVSDTQYF
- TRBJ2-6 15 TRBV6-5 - TGTGCCAGCAGTTCACAGACTACCGGGGCCAACGTCCTGACTTTC CASSSQTTGANVLTF
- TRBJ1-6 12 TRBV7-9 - TGTGCCAGCAGCGAAGGAGGGTTTTCCCTCCACTTT CASSEGGFSLHF
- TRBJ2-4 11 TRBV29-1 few TGCAGCGTTGATCATCCCGGGATGAGGTACTTC CSVDHPGMRYF
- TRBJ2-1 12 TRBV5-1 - TGCGCCAGCAGCTCGGTGGTTAATGAGCAGTTCTTC CASSSVVNEQFF
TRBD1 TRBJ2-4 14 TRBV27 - TGTGCCAGCAGTCCCGGACAGGGGGGGACCATTCAGTACTTC CASSPGQGGTIQYF
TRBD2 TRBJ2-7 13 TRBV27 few TGTGCCAGCAGGAGCCGGGGGGGCTACGAGCAGTACTTC CASRSRGGYEQYF
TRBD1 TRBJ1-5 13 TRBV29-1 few TGCAGCGTTTCGACAGGGGAGAATCAGCCCCAGCATTTT CSVSTGENQPQHF
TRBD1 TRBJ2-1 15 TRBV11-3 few TGTGCCAGCAGCGGCCCAGGGGGCCCAGGGAATGAGCAGTTCTTC CASSGPGGPGNEQFF
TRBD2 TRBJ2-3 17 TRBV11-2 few TGTGCCAGCAGCTTCTGGACTAGCGGGAGGACACACCATACGCAGTATTTT CASSFWTSGRTHHTQYF
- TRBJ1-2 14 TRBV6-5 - TGTGCCAGCAGTGACGGTGGCAGGGCGGGTGGCTACACCTTC CASSDGGRAGGYTF
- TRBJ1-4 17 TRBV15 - TGTGCCACCAGCAGGGAAAGCGCAGTTGCAACTAATGAAAAACTGTTTTTT CATSRESAVATNEKLFF
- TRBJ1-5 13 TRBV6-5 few TGTGCCAGCAGTTACTCCGCAGACCAGCCCCAGCATTTT CASSYSADQPQHF
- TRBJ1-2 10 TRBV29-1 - TGCAGCGTCGACACCGATGGCTACACCTTC CSVDTDGYTF
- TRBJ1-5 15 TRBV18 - TGTGCCAGCTCAGACGGGACCACGCGCCATCAGCCCCAGCATTTT CASSDGTTRHQPQHF
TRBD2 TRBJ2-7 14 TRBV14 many TGTGCCAGCAGCCAAGGATCTTTAGCGGGGCCGCAGTACTTC CASSQGSLAGPQYF
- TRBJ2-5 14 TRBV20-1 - TGCAGTCTCGCAGGGGGCGGGGGGCAAGAGACCCAGTACTTC CSLAGGGGQETQYF
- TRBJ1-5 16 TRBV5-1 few TGCGCCAGCTCCGTGTATGTGGACAGTAAAGATCAGCCCCAGCATTTT CASSVYVDSKDQPQHF
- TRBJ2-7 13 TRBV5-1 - TGCGCCAGCAGCGCCGAGCGGTCCTACGAGCAGTACTTC CASSAERSYEQYF
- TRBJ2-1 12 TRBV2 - TGTGCCGGTGGGGAAACCTACAATGAGCAGTTCTTC CAGGETYNEQFF
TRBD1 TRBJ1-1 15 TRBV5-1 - TGCGCCAGCAGGTCCGGACAGGGGATGAACACTGAAGCTTTCTTT CASRSGQGMNTEAFF
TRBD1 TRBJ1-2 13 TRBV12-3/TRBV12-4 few TGTGCCAGCAGGGGGGGACAGACGAATGGCTACACCTTC CASRGGQTNGYTF
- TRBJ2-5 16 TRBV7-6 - TGTGCCAGCAGCTTACTCGACACCGAGTGGCAAGAGACCCAGTACTTC CASSLLDTEWQETQYF
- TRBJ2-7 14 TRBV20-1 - TGCAGTGCTAGGGGGGTGGGAGTGGCCTACGAGCAGTACTTC CSARGVGVAYEQYF
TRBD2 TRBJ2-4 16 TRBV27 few TGTGCCAGCAGCCCCTTTCTAGCGGGGACATTAAACATTCAGTACTTC CASSPFLAGTLNIQYF
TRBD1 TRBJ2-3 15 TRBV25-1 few TGTGCCAGCAGAGACAGGGTGAAGGGCGGAGATACGCAGTATTTT CASRDRVKGGDTQYF
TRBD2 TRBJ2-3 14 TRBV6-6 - TGTGCCGGCACTCGGGGAGGGTTCACAGATACGCAGTATTTT CAGTRGGFTDTQYF
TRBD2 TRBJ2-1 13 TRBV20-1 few TGCAGTGCTCGGACTAGCGGGACGCATGAGCAGTTCTTC CSARTSGTHEQFF
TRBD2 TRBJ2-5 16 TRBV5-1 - TGCGCCAGCAGCATTGTAGCGGGAGGGCCGTTCAATGAGCAGTACTTC CASSIVAGGPFNEQYF